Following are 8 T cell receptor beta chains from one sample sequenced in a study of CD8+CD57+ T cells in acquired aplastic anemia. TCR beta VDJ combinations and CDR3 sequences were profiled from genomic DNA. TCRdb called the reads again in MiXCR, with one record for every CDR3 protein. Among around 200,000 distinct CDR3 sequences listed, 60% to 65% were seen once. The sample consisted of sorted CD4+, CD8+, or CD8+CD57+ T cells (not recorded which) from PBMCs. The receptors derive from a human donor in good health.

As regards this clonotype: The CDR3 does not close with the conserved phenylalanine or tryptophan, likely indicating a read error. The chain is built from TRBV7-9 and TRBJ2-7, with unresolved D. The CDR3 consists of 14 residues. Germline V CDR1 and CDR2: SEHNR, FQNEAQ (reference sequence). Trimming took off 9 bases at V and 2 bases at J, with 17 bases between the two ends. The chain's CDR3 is CASSRPGFPYEQYL. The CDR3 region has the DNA TGTGCCAGTAGCCGTCCGGGTTTCCCCTACGAGCAGTACCTC.

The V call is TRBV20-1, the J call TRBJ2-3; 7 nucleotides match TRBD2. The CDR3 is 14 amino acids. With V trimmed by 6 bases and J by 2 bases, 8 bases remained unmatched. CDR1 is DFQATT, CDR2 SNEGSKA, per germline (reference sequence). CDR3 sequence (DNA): TGCAGTGCCCCTGGGGGGGGATTCACAGATACGCAGTATTTT. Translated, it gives CSAPGGGFTDTQYF.

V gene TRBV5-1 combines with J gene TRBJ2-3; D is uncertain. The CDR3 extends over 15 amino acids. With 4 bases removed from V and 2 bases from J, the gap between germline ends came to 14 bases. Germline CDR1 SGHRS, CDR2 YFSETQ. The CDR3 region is CASSVRQGATDTQYF. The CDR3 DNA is TGCGCCAGCAGCGTTAGACAAGGTGCCACAGATACGCAGTATTTT.

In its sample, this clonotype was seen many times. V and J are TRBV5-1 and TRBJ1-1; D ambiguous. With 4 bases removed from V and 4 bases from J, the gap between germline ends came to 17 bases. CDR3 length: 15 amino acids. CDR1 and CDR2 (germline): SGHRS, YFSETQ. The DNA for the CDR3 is TGCGCCAGCAGCATTGGTTTGGGTGGAGGCACTGAAGCTTTCTTT. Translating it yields CASSIGLGGGTEAFF.

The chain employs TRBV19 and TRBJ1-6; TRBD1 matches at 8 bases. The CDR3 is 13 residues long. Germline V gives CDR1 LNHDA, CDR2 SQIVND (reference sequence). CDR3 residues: CAREPQGASPLHF. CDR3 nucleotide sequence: TGTGCTAGGGAGCCTCAGGGGGCCTCACCCCTCCACTTT.

The DNA for the CDR3 is TGTGCCAGCAGCGTAGTTCCGGACTCAAACACTGAAGCTTTCTTT. Translation: CASSVVPDSNTEAFF. The V and J genes are TRBV9 and TRBJ1-1; D call uncertain. The CDR3 has 15 residues. Germline CDR1 and CDR2: SGDLS and YYNGEE. V was trimmed by 0 bases and J by 2 bases, leaving 11 bases between them.

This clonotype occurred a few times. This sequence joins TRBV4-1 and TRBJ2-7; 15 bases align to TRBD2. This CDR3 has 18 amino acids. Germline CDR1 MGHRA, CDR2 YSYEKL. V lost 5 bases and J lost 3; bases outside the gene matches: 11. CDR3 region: CASSFGLAGGRYLYEQYF. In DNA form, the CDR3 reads TGCGCCAGCAGCTTCGGACTAGCGGGGGGGCGGTACCTCTACGAGCAGTACTTC.

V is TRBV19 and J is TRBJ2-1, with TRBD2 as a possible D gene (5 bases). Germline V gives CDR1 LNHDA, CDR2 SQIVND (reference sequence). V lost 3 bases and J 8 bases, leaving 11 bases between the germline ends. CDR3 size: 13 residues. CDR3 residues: CASSMGVRDEQFF. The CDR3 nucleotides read TGTGCCAGTAGTATGGGTGTGAGGGATGAGCAGTTCTTC.